The T cell receptor beta chain under discussion was sequenced for a study of cytotoxic CD8 clonotypes in ibrutinib-treated CLL. Using immunoSEQ multiplex PCR, the repertoire was profiled, and TCRdb retains in-frame clones only, with some absent. The data hold about 140,000 clones, with approximately 80% observed a single time. The receptor was derived from a human donor with chronic lymphocytic leukemia. Sequencing was performed on PBMCs, taken after 12 months of ibrutinib treatment.

CDR3 nucleotide sequence: TGCGCCAGCAGCCAAAGTGGACGGACCTACAATGAGCAGTTCTTC. It yields the protein CASSQSGRTYNEQFF. V usage is TRBV4-1 and J usage is TRBJ2-1; D gene ambiguous. Germline lookup yields CDR1 MGHRA and CDR2 YSYEKL. The V end was cut by 2 bases, the J end by 2 bases, with 10 bases between. This CDR3 is 15 amino acids long.